The entry below gives a single T cell receptor (beta chain) sequence along with its context. The data are from a study of cytomegalovirus exposure and HLA in healthy donors. Both 60 Vbeta primers and 13 Jbeta primers went into the PCR. The table came from immunoSEQ multiplex PCR; TCRdb's copy has only in-frame clones and leaves some out. The table lists about 120,000 clones, roughly a tenth of them singletons. With V trimmed by 2 bases and J by 5 bases, 3 bases remained unmatched. The CDR3 has 14 residues. Germline assignment: CDR1 SGHNT and CDR2 YYREEE (reference sequence). This clonotype originated in a woman under 30 in good health and CMV-seropositive. Sequencing used PBMCs. The J gene is TRBJ1-4, the V gene TRBV5-4, with 7 nucleotides matching TRBD1. Written as DNA, the CDR3 is TGTGCCAGCAGCTTAGGACAGGAGAATGAAAAACTGTTTTTT. Encoded protein: CASSLGQENEKLFF.